This passage covers 27 T cell receptor beta chains from one sample sequenced in a study of blood T cell repertoires in COVID-19. TCRdb keeps only in-frame clones here, not all; method: immunoSEQ multiplex PCR. This table has about 75,000 clones, less than 85% appearing once. Sequencing input: peripheral blood. The receptor set was obtained from a human donor with acute or convalescent COVID-19. The donor label of this sample is uncertain.

The chain joins TRBV24-1 to TRBJ2-1; 7 positions match TRBD2. After removal of 2 bases from V and 2 bases from J, the junction contained 5 bases not matched to a gene. Germline V gives CDR1 KGHDR, CDR2 SFDVKD. The CDR3 spans 16 residues. The CDR3 sequence is CATSDSGAGTYNEQFF. CDR3 sequence (DNA): TGTGCCACCAGTGATTCGGGAGCGGGGACCTACAATGAGCAGTTCTTC.

This clone was detected ten times or more. The chain couples TRBV3-1 (or the pseudogene TRBV3-2) to TRBJ2-7, with 11 bases aligning to TRBD2. Germline-derived CDR1 and CDR2 are LGHDT and YNNKEL (reference sequence). This CDR3 region has 20 residues. V gave up 0 bases and J gave up 9 bases; unmatched junction bases: 22. In DNA, the CDR3 is TGTGCCAGCAGCCAAGAATTCCCTAGCGGGAGGATACTTCTCCGAGGCGGGCAGTACTTC. Encoded protein: CASSQEFPSGRILLRGGQYF.

This sequence joins TRBV7-2 and TRBJ2-5; tentative D call: TRBD1 (6 bases). V was pared by 1 base and J by 0 bases, with 9 bases between. Germline assignment: CDR1 SGHTA and CDR2 FQGNSA. This CDR3 has 15 residues. The CDR3 DNA reads TGTGCCAGCAGCTTAGACAGACAGGACCAAGAGACCCAGTACTTC. Its translation: CASSLDRQDQETQYF.

The chain has TRBV5-6 and TRBJ1-5; TRBD1 matches at 9 bases. J gave up 1 base and V 2 bases, and 10 bases lay outside the gene matches. Germline V gene data show CDR1 as SGHDT and CDR2 as YYEEEE. The CDR3 sequence is 18 residues long. The CDR3 here is CASSFGTGTLGSNQPQHF. The CDR3 nucleotides are TGTGCCAGCAGCTTCGGGACAGGGACATTAGGGAGCAATCAGCCCCAGCATTTT.

The chain couples TRBV28 to TRBJ1-3; 8 bases fit TRBD1. Germline V gene sequence: CDR1 MDHEN, CDR2 SYDVKM. This CDR3 has 14 residues. V lost 5 bases and J lost 4; bases outside the gene matches: 4. Here the CDR3 reads CASSLTGGGNTIYF. The CDR3 bases are TGTGCCAGCAGTCTCACAGGGGGAGGAAACACCATATATTTT.

This clone was seen a handful of times. This chain connects TRBV5-5 to TRBJ2-1, with 9 bases that match TRBD1. With V trimmed by 5 bases and J by 9 bases, 9 bases remained unmatched. The CDR3 has 14 residues. Per germline, CDR1 SGHKS and CDR2 YYEKEE (reference sequence). The CDR3 loop reads CASRHRTGEIEQFF. CDR3 sequence (DNA): TGTGCCAGCAGACACCGGACAGGGGAGATTGAGCAGTTCTTC.

The CDR3 DNA follows: TGTGCCATCAGTGAAGACAGGGGATTTACTGAAGCTTTCTTT. This sequence encodes CAISEDRGFTEAFF. The chain uses TRBV10-3 and TRBJ1-1, with 8 bases fitting TRBD1. Germline V gene data show CDR1 as ENHRY and CDR2 as SYGVKD. The CDR3 contains 14 residues. Trimming cost V 3 bases and J 5 bases; bases outside gene matches: 5.

The rearrangement links TRBV6-1 to TRBJ1-5; D is unclear. Trimming pared 2 bases from V and 0 bases from J, leaving 11 bases between. This CDR3 contains 16 residues. Per the germline V gene, CDR1 is MNHNS and CDR2 is SASEGT. The DNA for the CDR3 is TGTGCCAGCAGTGAACGCAGGACTTATAGCAATCAGCCCCAGCATTTT. Translated, it gives CASSERRTYSNQPQHF.

The chain joins TRBV5-1 to TRBJ2-1; 7 bases align to TRBD1. The V gene's germline CDR1 is SGHRS and CDR2 YFSETQ. CDR3 size: 15 residues. J gave up 2 bases and V 0 bases, and 2 bases lay outside the gene matches. CDR3 nucleotides: TGCGCCAGCAGCTTGGGGGACAGCGCCTACAATGAGCAGTTCTTC. Protein: CASSLGDSAYNEQFF.

The chain joins TRBV6-1 to TRBJ2-3, with D perhaps matching TRBD1 (6 bases). Trimming took off 3 bases at V and 0 bases at J, with 10 bases between the two ends. The CDR3 is 15 residues long. Germline loops: CDR1 MNHNS, CDR2 SASEGT. Written as DNA, the CDR3 is TGTGCCAGCAGTGAGAGACAGGCAAGCACAGATACGCAGTATTTT. Its protein product is CASSERQASTDTQYF.

V usage is TRBV5-1 and J usage is TRBJ2-2; 10 bases are shared with TRBD1. With 4 bases clipped from V and 5 bases from J, the junction kept 2 bases outside the gene matches. CDR1 is SGHRS, CDR2 YFSETQ, per germline. The CDR3 contains 14 residues. The CDR3 region has the DNA TGCGCCAGCAGCCGGGACAGGGGAACCGGGGAGCTGTTTTTT. This codes for CASSRDRGTGELFF.

In its sample, this clone was seen a few times. V gene TRBV9 combines with J gene TRBJ2-3; 13 bases align to TRBD2. The V gene's germline CDR1 is SGDLS and CDR2 YYNGEE. The CDR3 consists of 17 residues. With 3 bases clipped from V and 5 bases from J, the junction kept 9 bases outside the gene matches. The CDR3 is CASSDTSGRAIQDTQYF. CDR3 in DNA: TGTGCCAGCAGCGACACTAGCGGGAGGGCGATTCAAGATACGCAGTATTTT. Looking up the rest from reference TRBV9 and TRBJ2-3 gives the full variable domain: DSGVTQTPKHLITATGQRVTLRCSPRSGDLSVYWYQQSLDQGLQFLIQYYNGEERAKGNILERFSAQQFPDLHSELNLSSLELGDSALYFCASSDTSGRAIQDTQYFGPGTRLTVL.

The chain carries TRBV14 and TRBJ1-5; 8 bases are shared with TRBD1. Germline-derived CDR1 and CDR2 are SGHDN and FVKESK. This CDR3 comprises 17 residues. Unmatched junction bases numbered 14, after V lost 6 bases and J lost 4 bases. The CDR3, as DNA: TGTGCCAGCAGTCATACTCAGGGGGCTCTTGGGAATCAGCCCCAGCATTTT. Translated: CASSHTQGALGNQPQHF.

V is TRBV5-1 and J is TRBJ2-7; 11 bases map to TRBD1. Germline CDR1 SGHRS, CDR2 YFSETQ. The CDR3 extends over 16 amino acids. The V and J ends lost 3 bases and 6 bases, in that order; junction bases with no gene match: 11. CDR3: CASSYDGQGAYGEQYF. The CDR3 region has the DNA TGCGCCAGCAGCTATGACGGACAGGGGGCTTACGGCGAGCAGTACTTC. The full variable domain, with the rest looked up from reference TRBV5-1 and TRBJ2-7, is KAGVTQTPRYLIKTRGQQVTLSCSPISGHRSVSWYQQTPGQGLQFLFEYFSETQRNKGNFPGRFSGRQFSNSRSEMNVSTLELGDSALYLCASSYDGQGAYGEQYFGPGTRLTVT.

The chain joins TRBV4-1 to TRBJ1-5; tentatively, D is TRBD1 (5 bases). CDR3 length equals 15 residues. Trimming shortened V by 1 base and J by 4 bases, and 11 bases separated the two germline ends. Germline CDR1 MGHRA, CDR2 YSYEKL. CDR3 nucleotide sequence: TGCGCCAGCAGCCAAGTCGGCAGGGATAATCAGCCCCAGCATTTT. This codes for CASSQVGRDNQPQHF.

This sequence joins TRBV4-1 and TRBJ2-4, with 12 bases aligning to TRBD2. The CDR3 spans 18 residues. Germline V gene sequence: CDR1 MGHRA, CDR2 YSYEKL. V was clipped by 0 bases and J by 3 bases; unmatched bases: 6. CDR3 sequence: CASSQDPPSGGDKNIQYF. The CDR3 DNA sequence: TGCGCCAGCAGCCAAGATCCCCCTAGCGGGGGGGACAAAAACATTCAGTACTTC.

The CDR3, as DNA: TGTGCCAGCAGCTCGGGGGGATCCTTTAACTATGGCTACACCTTC. It encodes CASSSGGSFNYGYTF. This chain connects TRBV7-9 to TRBJ1-2; a possible D gene is TRBD1 (5 bases). The CDR3 consists of 15 residues. V lost 4 bases and J 1 base, leaving 13 bases between the germline ends. From germline, CDR1 is SEHNR and CDR2 FQNEAQ (reference sequence).

The chain couples TRBV28 to TRBJ2-1; 8 nucleotides line up with TRBD1. The CDR3 has 14 amino acids. V shed 5 bases, J shed 7 bases, and the junction held 7 bases outside the gene matches. Per germline, CDR1 MDHEN and CDR2 SYDVKM. CDR3 nucleotides: TGTGCCAGCAGTATCGACAGGGGTAGGAATGAGCAGTTCTTC. It encodes CASSIDRGRNEQFF. Based on the CDR3 plus reference TRBV28 and TRBJ2-1, the full variable domain is DVKVTQSSRYLVKRTGEKVFLECVQDMDHENMFWYRQDPGLGLRLIYFSYDVKMKEKGDIPEGYSVSREKKERFSLILESASTNQTSMYLCASSIDRGRNEQFFGPGTRLTVL.

The chain carries TRBV9 and TRBJ2-5; TRBD1 might be the D (6 bases). This CDR3 has 16 amino acids. Between the trimmed V and J ends, which lost 0 bases and 4 bases, there was a span of 16 bases. Germline CDR1 SGDLS, CDR2 YYNGEE. The CDR3 DNA reads as TGTGCCAGCAGCGTAGGAGGGGGAGTGGGTCGAGAGACCCAGTACTTC. The encoded protein is CASSVGGGVGRETQYF.

In DNA form, the CDR3 reads TGTGCCAAAACGGAGGGTGGCACTGAAGCTTTCTTT. Translation: CAKTEGGTEAFF. The V call is TRBV19, the J call TRBJ1-1, with D uncertain. The CDR3 is made up of 12 amino acids. CDR1 is LNHDA and CDR2 is SQIVND in the germline V gene (reference sequence). Between the trimmed V and J ends, which lost 10 bases and 4 bases, there was a span of 13 bases.

Of note for this clone: This specimen includes other DNA sequences encoding the same CDR3. The V and J genes are TRBV7-8 and TRBJ1-1, with a possible D match to TRBD1 (5 bases). CDR3 size: 13 residues. V was trimmed by 1 base and J by 5 bases, leaving 8 bases between them. The germline CDR1 and CDR2 sequences are SGHVS and FQNEAQ. The CDR3 is CASSLGAGTEAFF. For the CDR3, the DNA is TGTGCCAGCAGCTTAGGGGCAGGGACTGAAGCTTTCTTT.

This clone was picked up a small number of times. The gene calls are TRBV7-8 and TRBJ2-7; a weak D match, TRBD2 (5 bases). With 4 bases removed from V and 3 bases from J, the gap between germline ends came to 13 bases. The CDR3 totals 14 residues. The germline V gene encodes CDR1 SGHVS and CDR2 FQNEAQ. The CDR3 loop is CASSSTPRGYEQYF. The DNA of the CDR3 is TGTGCCAGCAGCTCGACTCCCCGGGGCTACGAGCAGTACTTC.

CDR3 sequence reads: CASSPLAGVRDTQYF. CDR3 in DNA: TGTGCCAGCAGTCCACTAGCGGGAGTGAGAGATACGCAGTATTTT. The gene calls are TRBV6-2 or TRBV6-3 and TRBJ2-3, with 11 positions matching TRBD2. CDR3 length: 15 amino acids. V shed 5 bases and J 5 bases; nucleotides not matched to a gene: 6. The germline CDR1 and CDR2 sequences are MNHEY and SVGEGT.

The CDR3, as DNA: TGTGCCTGGAGTGATCGAGGAGGGAACAATCAGCCCCAGCATTTT. It specifies CAWSDRGGNNQPQHF. The chain recombines TRBV30 with TRBJ1-5; D unresolved. CDR3 length: 15 amino acids. Trimming removed 1 base from V and 3 bases from J, with 13 bases in between. Germline lookup yields CDR1 GTSNPN and CDR2 SVGIG (reference sequence).

The chain couples TRBV11-2 to TRBJ2-5, with TRBD1 matching over 8 bases. V trimming: 1 base; J trimming: 5 bases; junction bases outside the gene matches: 6. The CDR3 length is 15 residues. Germline V gene sequence: CDR1 SGHAT, CDR2 FQNNGV. CDR3 protein: CASSLVSGGGETQYF. For the CDR3, the DNA is TGTGCCAGCAGCTTAGTGTCAGGGGGCGGTGAGACCCAGTACTTC.

CDR3 in DNA: TGTGCCAGGGGCAGTTTTACTGGCGGGGAGCTGTTTTTT. Translated, it gives CARGSFTGGELFF. The V call is TRBV7-9, the J call TRBJ2-2; D gene uncertain. In germline, CDR1 is SEHNR, CDR2 FQNEAQ (reference sequence). V was clipped by 9 bases and J by 7 bases, with 15 bases between them. This CDR3 is built from 13 residues.

The V call is TRBV5-5, the J call TRBJ1-5; D is perhaps TRBD1 (5 bases). The V and J ends lost 3 bases and 4 bases respectively, with 8 bases between them. Germline V gene sequence: CDR1 SGHKS, CDR2 YYEKEE (reference sequence). CDR3 size: 13 residues. CDR3 nucleotides: TGTGCCAGCAGCTGGCAGGGAAATCAGCCCCAGCATTTT. Its protein is CASSWQGNQPQHF.